A selection of T cell receptor beta chains follows, all from one sample in a study of OX40 agonist ivuxolimab in advanced cancers. Only in-frame clones appear in the TCRdb table, and some are missing; sequencing was by immunoSEQ multiplex PCR. This sample yields tens of thousands of clones, of which under 95% are seen a single time; around 0.51% belongs to the top ten. The sequenced sample was CD4+ or CD8+ T cells sorted from blood, obtained in a trial of the OX40 agonist ivuxolimab. The source is an adult with an advanced solid tumor such as melanoma, head and neck, liver or kidney cancer. CDR3s include the opening cysteine and the closing phenylalanine or tryptophan. D genes are given only for firm matches. The listing skips clone size in some rows; elsewhere it reads once, few, many or a size class.

abundance,j_gene,d_gene,v_gene,len,CDR3nt,CDR3aa
NA,TRBJ2-3,TRBD2,TRBV4-2,17,TGTGCCAGCAGCCGCACGACTAGCGGCACTAGCACAGATACGCAGTATTTT,CASSRTTSGTSTDTQYF
NA,TRBJ1-5,NA,TRBV6-6,13,TGTGCCAGCAGAGGCAGGGTAGAACAGCCCCAGCATTTT,CASRGRVEQPQHF
NA,TRBJ1-6,NA,TRBV6-1,15,TGTGCCAGCAGGGGGGGACCAAACAATAATTCACCCCTCCACTTT,CASRGGPNNNSPLHF
NA,TRBJ2-1,NA,TRBV7-8,14,TGTGCCAGCAGCTTAGCGCAGGGCTTGAATGAGCAGTTCTTC,CASSLAQGLNEQFF
NA,TRBJ1-1,NA,TRBV2,14,TGTGCCAGCATTGGACCGGGACGACGGACTGAAGCTTTCTTT,CASIGPGRRTEAFF
NA,TRBJ1-1,NA,TRBV6-1,14,TGTGCCAGCAGTCCTCTGACGGGCCCCACTGAAGCTTTCTTT,CASSPLTGPTEAFF
NA,TRBJ2-2,NA,TRBV11-2,12,TGTGCCAGCAGCCACAACACCGGGGAGCTGTTTTTT,CASSHNTGELFF
NA,TRBJ2-6,TRBD2,TRBV5-6,18,TGTGCCAGCAGCCTATGGGTAGCGGGGAGCTCTGGGGCCAACGTCCTGACTTTC,CASSLWVAGSSGANVLTF
NA,TRBJ2-5,NA,TRBV19,14,TGTGCCAGTAGTCTCCGGGGTAGCCAAGAGACCCAGTACTTC,CASSLRGSQETQYF
NA,TRBJ2-1,TRBD1,TRBV19,16,TGTGCCAGTAGTATATGGACAGGGGGGTTGAGCAATGAGCAGTTCTTC,CASSIWTGGLSNEQFF
NA,TRBJ2-2,NA,TRBV5-1,15,TGCGCCAGCAGCTTCCAACAGGTTAACACCGGGGAGCTGTTTTTT,CASSFQQVNTGELFF
NA,TRBJ1-5,NA,TRBV18,13,TGTGCCAGCTCTCCGGACAGAGATCAGCCCCAGCATTTT,CASSPDRDQPQHF
NA,TRBJ1-2,TRBD1,TRBV11-2,14,TGTGCCAGCAGCCTAGGGACAGGGAACTATGGCTACACCTTC,CASSLGTGNYGYTF
NA,TRBJ1-2,NA,TRBV14,13,TGTGCCAGCAGTCTGGACACGGACTATGGCTACACCTTC,CASSLDTDYGYTF
NA,TRBJ1-2,TRBD1,TRBV6-1,14,TGTGCCAGCAGCCGCGGAGGGGACAGTCTTGGCTACACCTTC,CASSRGGDSLGYTF
NA,TRBJ2-7,NA,TRBV6-1,11,TGTGCCAGCAGCCCTCACTACGAGCAGTACTTC,CASSPHYEQYF
once,TRBJ2-2,NA,TRBV5-6,13,TGTGCCAGCAGCTTGATCCGCACCGGGGAGCTGTTTTTT,CASSLIRTGELFF
NA,TRBJ1-1,NA,TRBV6-1,14,TGTGCCAGCAGTACCGCGGTGAGGAACACTGAAGCTTTCTTT,CASSTAVRNTEAFF
NA,TRBJ2-5,TRBD1,TRBV19,13,TGTGCCAGTAAGGACAGGGGACAAGAGACCCAGTACTTC,CASKDRGQETQYF
NA,TRBJ2-5,NA,TRBV18,13,TGTGCCAGCTCACGGCCAGCCGGAGAGACCCAGTACTTC,CASSRPAGETQYF
NA,TRBJ1-2,NA,TRBV6-6,13,TGTGCCAGCAGGCGGACAGCGAACTATGGCTACACCTTC,CASRRTANYGYTF
NA,TRBJ1-2,TRBD1,TRBV11-3,15,TGTGCCAGCAGCTTGAGACAGGGAGCTAACTATGGCTACACCTTC,CASSLRQGANYGYTF
NA,TRBJ2-3,NA,TRBV7-9,15,TGTGCCAGCAGTCCGGGGGCAAGTAGCACAGATACGCAGTATTTT,CASSPGASSTDTQYF
NA,TRBJ2-7,NA,TRBV2,15,TGTGCCAGCAGTGGGGGCGGAGCCGGGACGGCCGAGCAGTACTTC,CASSGGGAGTAEQYF
NA,TRBJ2-1,NA,TRBV13,12,TGTGCCAGCAGCTCCCTCCGAACAGAGCAGTTCTTC,CASSSLRTEQFF
NA,TRBJ1-4,NA,TRBV4-1,18,TGCGCCAGCAGCCAAGATCACCCCTGGCCAGGGAGAGGTGAAAAACTGTTTTTT,CASSQDHPWPGRGEKLFF
NA,TRBJ1-5,NA,TRBV18,13,TGTGCCAGCTCACCATCGGGGAATCAGCCCCAGCATTTT,CASSPSGNQPQHF
NA,TRBJ2-3,NA,TRBV6-5,15,TGTGCCAGCAGTTACACGGGTGCGAGCACAGATACGCAGTATTTT,CASSYTGASTDTQYF
few,TRBJ2-6,TRBD2,TRBV5-5,18,TGTGCCAGCAGCCGGGGGGTTGTAGGCGGCTCTGGGGCCAACGTCCTGACTTTC,CASSRGVVGGSGANVLTF
NA,TRBJ1-3,NA,TRBV5-1,16,TGCGCCAGCAGCGGTGGTTGGGGGAACTCTGGAAACACCATATATTTT,CASSGGWGNSGNTIYF
NA,TRBJ2-1,NA,TRBV5-8,16,TGTGCCAGCAGCATGGGGTTTCTCCCTTCTTACAATGAGCAGTTCTTC,CASSMGFLPSYNEQFF
NA,TRBJ1-1,NA,TRBV5-5,15,TGTGCCAGCAGCATAGACCAGGGAGGCGGCCGGGAAGCTTTCTTT,CASSIDQGGGREAFF
NA,TRBJ2-2,NA,TRBV12-1,17,TGTGCCAGCAGCTTTCTCGGACAGCGGGGGATCACCGGGGAGCTGTTTTTT,CASSFLGQRGITGELFF
NA,TRBJ2-5,TRBD1,TRBV7-2,14,TGTGCCAGCAGCTATCAGGGGGCCCCAGAGACCCAGTACTTC,CASSYQGAPETQYF
NA,TRBJ2-7,NA,TRBV7-3,15,TGTGCCAGCAGCTTAAGAGGGGGTAGCGTCTACGAGCAGTACTTC,CASSLRGGSVYEQYF
NA,TRBJ2-2,NA,TRBV19,12,TGTGCCAGTACCGCCTCGACCGGGGAGCTGTTTTTT,CASTASTGELFF
NA,TRBJ1-6,NA,TRBV2,14,TGTGCCAGCACTGGACGGACCTATAATTCACCCCTCCACTTT,CASTGRTYNSPLHF
NA,TRBJ2-7,NA,TRBV5-6,16,TGTGCCAGCAGCTTGTTTGGACTATCAAGCTCCTACGAGCAGTACTTC,CASSLFGLSSSYEQYF
NA,TRBJ1-5,NA,TRBV19,17,TGTGCCAGTACTTCCTCTCAGCGATCCTATAGCAATCAGCCCCAGCATTTT,CASTSSQRSYSNQPQHF
few,TRBJ2-7,TRBD1,TRBV5-1,16,TGCGCCAGCAGGAAGACAGGGGGCGGAACCCACTACGAGCAGTACTTC,CASRKTGGGTHYEQYF
NA,TRBJ2-1,TRBD2,TRBV19,17,TGTGCCAGTAGTAGAGATTCCGGGACTAGCCGCCGCAATGAGCAGTTCTTC,CASSRDSGTSRRNEQFF
NA,TRBJ1-1,NA,TRBV5-5,15,TGTGCCAGCAGCTTGTTCTCGGGGGAGGGGGCTGAAGCTTTCTTT,CASSLFSGEGAEAFF
NA,TRBJ1-2,NA,TRBV20-1,11,TGCAGTGCTAGGGACAGATATGGCTACACCTTC,CSARDRYGYTF
NA,TRBJ2-3,NA,TRBV6-6,16,TGTGCCAGCAAGGGTTATCAGCTCGGTGGGACAGATACGCAGTATTTT,CASKGYQLGGTDTQYF
NA,TRBJ2-7,TRBD1,TRBV5-1,14,TGCGCCAGCAGCTCAGGACAGGCGGTCGACGAGCAGTACTTC,CASSSGQAVDEQYF
NA,TRBJ2-3,TRBD1,TRBV4-2,15,TGTGCCAGCAGCGCGTGGGACAGTGGCACAGATACGCAGTATTTT,CASSAWDSGTDTQYF
NA,TRBJ1-2,NA,TRBV6-5,14,TGTGCCAGCAGGACCGGGGGTCTATCGGGTGGCTACACCTTC,CASRTGGLSGGYTF
NA,TRBJ1-5,NA,TRBV7-9,16,TGTGCCAGCAGCTTGGGGATAGGGAAGAGCAATCAGCCCCAGCATTTT,CASSLGIGKSNQPQHF
NA,TRBJ2-1,NA,TRBV19,13,TGTGCCAGTAAGGAGGCGGGCTACAATGAGCAGTTCTTC,CASKEAGYNEQFF